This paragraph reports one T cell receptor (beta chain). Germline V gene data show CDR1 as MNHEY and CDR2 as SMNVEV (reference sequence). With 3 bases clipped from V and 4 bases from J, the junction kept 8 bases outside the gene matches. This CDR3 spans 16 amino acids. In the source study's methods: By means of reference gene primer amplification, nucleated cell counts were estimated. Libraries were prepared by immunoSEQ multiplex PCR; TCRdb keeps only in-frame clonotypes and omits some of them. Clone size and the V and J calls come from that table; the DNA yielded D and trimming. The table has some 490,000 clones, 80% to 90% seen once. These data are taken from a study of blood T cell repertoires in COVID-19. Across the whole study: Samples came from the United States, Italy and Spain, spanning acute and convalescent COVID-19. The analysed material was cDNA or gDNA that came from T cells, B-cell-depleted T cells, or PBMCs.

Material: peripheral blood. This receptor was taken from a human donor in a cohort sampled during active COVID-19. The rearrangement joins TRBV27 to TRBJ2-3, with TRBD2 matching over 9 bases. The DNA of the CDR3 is TGTGCCAGCAGTTTCTTAGCGGGAGCGGGCGCAGATACGCAGTATTTT. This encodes CASSFLAGAGADTQYF.